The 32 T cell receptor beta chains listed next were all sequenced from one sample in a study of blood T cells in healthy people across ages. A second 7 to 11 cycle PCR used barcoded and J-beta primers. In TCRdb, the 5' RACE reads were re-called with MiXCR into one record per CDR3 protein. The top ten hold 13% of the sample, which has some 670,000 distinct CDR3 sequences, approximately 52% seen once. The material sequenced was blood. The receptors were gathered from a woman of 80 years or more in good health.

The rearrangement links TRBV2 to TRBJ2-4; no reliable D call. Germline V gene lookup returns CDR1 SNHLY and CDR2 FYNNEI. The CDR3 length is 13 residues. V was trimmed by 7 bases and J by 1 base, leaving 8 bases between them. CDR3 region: CASTGEAKNIQYF. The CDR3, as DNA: TGTGCCAGCACCGGAGAGGCCAAAAACATTCAGTACTTC.

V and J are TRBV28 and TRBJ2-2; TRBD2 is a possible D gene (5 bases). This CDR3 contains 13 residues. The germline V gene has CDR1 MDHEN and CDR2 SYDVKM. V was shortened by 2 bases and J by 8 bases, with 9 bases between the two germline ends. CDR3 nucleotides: TGTGCCAGCAGTTTACTAATAGCGGGGGAGCTGTTTTTT. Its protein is CASSLLIAGELFF.

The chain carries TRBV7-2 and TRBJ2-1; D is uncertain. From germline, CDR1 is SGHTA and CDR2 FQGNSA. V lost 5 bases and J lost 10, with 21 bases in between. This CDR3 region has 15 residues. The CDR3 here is CASSQADPSSWEQFF. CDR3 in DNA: TGTGCCAGCAGCCAGGCGGATCCTTCCTCTTGGGAGCAGTTCTTC.

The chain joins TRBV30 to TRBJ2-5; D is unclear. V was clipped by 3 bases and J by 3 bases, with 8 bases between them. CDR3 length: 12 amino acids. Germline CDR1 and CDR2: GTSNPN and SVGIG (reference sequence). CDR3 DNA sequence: TGTGCCTGGAGCTTCGGCGAAGAGACCCAGTACTTC. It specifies CAWSFGEETQYF. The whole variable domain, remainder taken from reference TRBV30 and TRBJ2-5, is SQTIHQWPATLVQPVGSPLSLECTVEGTSNPNLYWYRQAAGRGLQLLFYSVGIGQISSEVPQNLSASRPQDRQFILSSKKLLLSDSGFYLCAWSFGEETQYFGPGTRLLVL.

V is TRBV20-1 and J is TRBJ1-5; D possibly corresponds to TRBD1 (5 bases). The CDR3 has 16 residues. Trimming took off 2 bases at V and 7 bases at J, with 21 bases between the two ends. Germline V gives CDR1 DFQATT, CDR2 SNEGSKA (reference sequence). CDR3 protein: CSARTQGRSSVQPQHF. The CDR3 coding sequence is TGCAGTGCTAGAACGCAGGGAAGGAGTTCGGTCCAGCCCCAGCATTTT.

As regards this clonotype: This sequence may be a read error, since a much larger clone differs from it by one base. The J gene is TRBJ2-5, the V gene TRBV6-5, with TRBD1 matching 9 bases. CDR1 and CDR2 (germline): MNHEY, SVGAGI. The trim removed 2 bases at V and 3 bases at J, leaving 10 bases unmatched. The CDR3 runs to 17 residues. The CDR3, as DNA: TGTGCCAGCAGTTACGCTGGGGTGGGACAGGGAAAAGAGACCCAGTACTTC. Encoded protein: CASSYAGVGQGKETQYF.

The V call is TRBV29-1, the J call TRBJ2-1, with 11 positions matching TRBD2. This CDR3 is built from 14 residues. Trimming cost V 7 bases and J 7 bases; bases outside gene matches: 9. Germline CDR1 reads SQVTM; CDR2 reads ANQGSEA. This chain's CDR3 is CSAILAGVDNEQFF. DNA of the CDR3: TGCAGCGCGATACTAGCGGGAGTTGATAATGAGCAGTTCTTC.

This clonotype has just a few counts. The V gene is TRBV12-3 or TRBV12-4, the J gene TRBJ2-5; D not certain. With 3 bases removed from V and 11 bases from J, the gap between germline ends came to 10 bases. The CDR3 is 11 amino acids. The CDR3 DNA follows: TGTGCCAGCAGTTTTGGTGTAGAGCAGTACTTC. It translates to CASSFGVEQYF.

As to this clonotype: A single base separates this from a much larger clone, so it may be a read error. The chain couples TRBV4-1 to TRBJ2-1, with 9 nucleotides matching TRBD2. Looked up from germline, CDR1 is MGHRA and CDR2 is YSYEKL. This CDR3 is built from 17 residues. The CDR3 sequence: CASNQAAAGGAHNEQFF. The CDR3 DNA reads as TGCGCCAGCAACCAAGCGGCTGCGGGAGGGGCGCACAATGAGCAGTTCTTC.

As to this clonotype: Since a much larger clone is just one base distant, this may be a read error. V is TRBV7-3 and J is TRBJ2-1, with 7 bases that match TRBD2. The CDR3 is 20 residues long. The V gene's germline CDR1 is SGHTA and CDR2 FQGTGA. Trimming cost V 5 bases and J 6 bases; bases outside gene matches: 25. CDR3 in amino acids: CASSPLPAGLGSGKRNEQFF. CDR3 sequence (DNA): TGTGCCAGCAGCCCCCTCCCCGCCGGGTTGGGGAGCGGGAAACGCAATGAGCAGTTCTTC. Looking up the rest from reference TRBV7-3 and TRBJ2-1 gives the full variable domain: GAGVSQTPSNKVTEKGKYVELRCDPISGHTALYWYRQSLGQGPEFLIYFQGTGAADDSGLPNDRFFAVRPEGSVSTLKIQRTERGDSAVYLCASSPLPAGLGSGKRNEQFFGPGTRLTVL.

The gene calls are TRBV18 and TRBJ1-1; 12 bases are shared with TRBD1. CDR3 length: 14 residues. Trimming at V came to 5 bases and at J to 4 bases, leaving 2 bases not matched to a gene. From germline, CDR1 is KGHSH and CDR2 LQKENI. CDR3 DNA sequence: TGTGCCAGCTCAGGGACAGGGGGCCGCACTGAAGCTTTCTTT. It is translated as CASSGTGGRTEAFF.

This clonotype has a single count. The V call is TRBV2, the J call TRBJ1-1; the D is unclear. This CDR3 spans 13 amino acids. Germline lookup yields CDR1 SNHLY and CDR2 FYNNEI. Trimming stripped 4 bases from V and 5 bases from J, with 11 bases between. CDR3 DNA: TGTGCCAGCAGTGGGTGGCCCAAGACTGAAGCTTTCTTT. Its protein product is CASSGWPKTEAFF. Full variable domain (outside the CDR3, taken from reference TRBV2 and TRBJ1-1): EPEVTQTPSHQVTQMGQEVILRCVPISNHLYFYWYRQILGQKVEFLVSFYNNEISEKSEIFDDQFSVERPDGSNFTLKIRSTKLEDSAMYFCASSGWPKTEAFFGQGTRLTVV.

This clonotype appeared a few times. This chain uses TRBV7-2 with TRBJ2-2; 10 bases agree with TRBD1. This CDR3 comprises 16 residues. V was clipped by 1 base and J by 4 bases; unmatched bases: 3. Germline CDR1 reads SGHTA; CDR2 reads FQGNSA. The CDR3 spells CASSLGGQGSTGELFF. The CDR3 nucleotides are TGTGCCAGCAGCTTAGGGGGACAGGGGAGCACCGGGGAGCTGTTTTTT.

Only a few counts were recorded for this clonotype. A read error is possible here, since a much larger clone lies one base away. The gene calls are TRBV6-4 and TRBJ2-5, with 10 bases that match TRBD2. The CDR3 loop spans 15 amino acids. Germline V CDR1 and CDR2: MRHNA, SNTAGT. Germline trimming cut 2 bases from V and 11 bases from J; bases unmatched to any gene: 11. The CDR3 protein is CASSDSGGDYNEQYF. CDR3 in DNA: TGTGCCAGCAGTGACAGCGGGGGGGATTACAATGAGCAGTACTTC.

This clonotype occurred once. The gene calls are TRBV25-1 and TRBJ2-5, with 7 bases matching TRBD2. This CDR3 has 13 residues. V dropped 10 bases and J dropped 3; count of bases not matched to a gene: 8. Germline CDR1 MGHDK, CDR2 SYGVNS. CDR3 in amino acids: CATKTSNEETQYF. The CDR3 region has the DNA TGTGCCACCAAGACTAGCAACGAAGAGACCCAGTACTTC.

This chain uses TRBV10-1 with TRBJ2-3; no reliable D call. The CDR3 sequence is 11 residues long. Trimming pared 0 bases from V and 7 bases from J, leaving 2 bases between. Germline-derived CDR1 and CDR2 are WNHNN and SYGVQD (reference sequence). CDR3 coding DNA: TGCGCCAGCAGTGAGTCATATACGCAGTATTTT. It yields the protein CASSESYTQYF.

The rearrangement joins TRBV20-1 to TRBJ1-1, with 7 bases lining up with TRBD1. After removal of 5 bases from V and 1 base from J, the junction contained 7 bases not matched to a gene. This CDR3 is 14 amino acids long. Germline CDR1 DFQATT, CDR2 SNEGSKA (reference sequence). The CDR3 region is CSALNRGGNTEAFF. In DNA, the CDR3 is TGCAGTGCTCTGAACAGGGGCGGGAACACTGAAGCTTTCTTT.

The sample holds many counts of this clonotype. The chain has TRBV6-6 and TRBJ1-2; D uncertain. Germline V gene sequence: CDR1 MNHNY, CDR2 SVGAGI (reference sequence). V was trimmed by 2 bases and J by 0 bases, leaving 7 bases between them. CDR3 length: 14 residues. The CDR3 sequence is CASSYEPANYGYTF. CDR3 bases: TGTGCCAGCAGTTACGAGCCAGCTAACTATGGCTACACCTTC.

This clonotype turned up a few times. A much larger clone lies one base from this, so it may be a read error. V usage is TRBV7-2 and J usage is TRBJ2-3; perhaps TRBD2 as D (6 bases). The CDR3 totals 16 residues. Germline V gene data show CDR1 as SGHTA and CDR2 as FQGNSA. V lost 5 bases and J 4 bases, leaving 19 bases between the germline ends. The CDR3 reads CASSTRLAPGADTQYF. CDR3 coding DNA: TGTGCCAGCAGCACCCGACTCGCCCCGGGAGCAGATACGCAGTATTTT.

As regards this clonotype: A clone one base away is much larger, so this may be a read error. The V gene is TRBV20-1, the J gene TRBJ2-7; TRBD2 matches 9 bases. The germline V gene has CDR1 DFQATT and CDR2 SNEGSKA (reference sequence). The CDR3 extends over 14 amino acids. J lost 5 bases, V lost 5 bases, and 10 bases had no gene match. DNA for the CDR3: TGCAGTGCTTTCATAGCGGGGGAGACCGACGAGCAGTACTTC. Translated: CSAFIAGETDEQYF.

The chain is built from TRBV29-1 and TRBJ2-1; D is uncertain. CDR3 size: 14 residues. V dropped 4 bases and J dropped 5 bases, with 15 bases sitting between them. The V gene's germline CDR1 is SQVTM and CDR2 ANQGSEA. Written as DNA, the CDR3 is TGCAGCGTTGTGGCTAATTTTTTAGACAATGAGCAGTTCTTC. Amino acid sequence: CSVVANFLDNEQFF.

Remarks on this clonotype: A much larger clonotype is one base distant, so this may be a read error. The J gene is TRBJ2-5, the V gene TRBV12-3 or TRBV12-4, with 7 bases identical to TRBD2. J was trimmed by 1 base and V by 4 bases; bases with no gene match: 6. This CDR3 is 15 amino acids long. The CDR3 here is CASSWAGTTQETQYF. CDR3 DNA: TGTGCCAGCAGTTGGGCAGGGACTACCCAAGAGACCCAGTACTTC.

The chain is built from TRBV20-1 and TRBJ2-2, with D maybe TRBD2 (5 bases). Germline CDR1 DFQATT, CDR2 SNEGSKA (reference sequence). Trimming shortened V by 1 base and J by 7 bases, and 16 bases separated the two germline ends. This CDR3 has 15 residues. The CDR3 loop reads CSARGRSPLGGELFF. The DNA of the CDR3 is TGCAGTGCTAGAGGGAGGAGCCCGTTAGGCGGGGAGCTGTTTTTT.

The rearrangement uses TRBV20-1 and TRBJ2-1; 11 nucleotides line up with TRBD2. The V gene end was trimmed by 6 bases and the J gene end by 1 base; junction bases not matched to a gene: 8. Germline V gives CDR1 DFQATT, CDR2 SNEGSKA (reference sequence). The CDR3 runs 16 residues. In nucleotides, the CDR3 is TGCAGTGCATCCCTGGGACTAGCGGAATCCTACAATGAGCAGTTCTTC. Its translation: CSASLGLAESYNEQFF.

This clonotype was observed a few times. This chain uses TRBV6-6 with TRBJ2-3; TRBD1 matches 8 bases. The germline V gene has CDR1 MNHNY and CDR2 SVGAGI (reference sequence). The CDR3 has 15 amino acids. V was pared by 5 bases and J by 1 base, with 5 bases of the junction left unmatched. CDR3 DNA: TGTGCCAGCAGTGACAGGGGATTGGGCACAGATACGCAGTATTTT. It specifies CASSDRGLGTDTQYF.

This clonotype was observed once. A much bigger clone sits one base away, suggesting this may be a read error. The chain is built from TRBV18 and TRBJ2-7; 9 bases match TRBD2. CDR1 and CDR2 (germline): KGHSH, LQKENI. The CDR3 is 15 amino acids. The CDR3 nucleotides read TGTGCCAGCTCACCAATGAATAGCGGGAGCAACGAGCTGTACTTC. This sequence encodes CASSPMNSGSNELYF.

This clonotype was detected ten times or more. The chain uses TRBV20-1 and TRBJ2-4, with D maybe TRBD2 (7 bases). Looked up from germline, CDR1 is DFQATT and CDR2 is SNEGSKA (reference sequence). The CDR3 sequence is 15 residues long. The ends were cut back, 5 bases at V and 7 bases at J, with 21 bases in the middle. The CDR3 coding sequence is TGCAGTGCTCAACCGCCGGCGGGGGCGGGCAACATTCAGTACTTC. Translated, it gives CSAQPPAGAGNIQYF.

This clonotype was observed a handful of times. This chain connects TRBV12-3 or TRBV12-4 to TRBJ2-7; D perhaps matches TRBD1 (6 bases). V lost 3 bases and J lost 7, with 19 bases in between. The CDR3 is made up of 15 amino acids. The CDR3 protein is CASSFQGRPFDEQYF. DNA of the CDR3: TGTGCCAGCAGTTTCCAGGGGAGACCGTTTGATGAGCAGTACTTC.

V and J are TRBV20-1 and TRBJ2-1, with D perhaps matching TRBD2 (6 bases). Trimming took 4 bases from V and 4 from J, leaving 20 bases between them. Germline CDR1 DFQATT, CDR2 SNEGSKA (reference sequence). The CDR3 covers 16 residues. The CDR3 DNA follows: TGCAGTGCTATGGAGTGGACGGGAGCCTCATACAATGAGCAGTTCTTC. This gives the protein CSAMEWTGASYNEQFF.

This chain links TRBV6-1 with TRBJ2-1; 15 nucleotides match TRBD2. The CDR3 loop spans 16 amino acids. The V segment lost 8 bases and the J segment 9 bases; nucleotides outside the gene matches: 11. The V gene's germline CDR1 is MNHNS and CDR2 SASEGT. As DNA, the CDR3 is TGTGCCAGCCTCAGCGGACTAGCGGGAGGGGTGGGTGAGCAGTTCTTC. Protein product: CASLSGLAGGVGEQFF.

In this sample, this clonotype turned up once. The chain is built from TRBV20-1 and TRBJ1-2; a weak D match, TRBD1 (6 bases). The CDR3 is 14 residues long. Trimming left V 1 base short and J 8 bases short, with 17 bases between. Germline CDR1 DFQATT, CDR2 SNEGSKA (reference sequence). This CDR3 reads CSARVSGGDRGYTF. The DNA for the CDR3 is TGCAGTGCTAGAGTTTCCGGGGGCGATAGGGGCTACACCTTC.

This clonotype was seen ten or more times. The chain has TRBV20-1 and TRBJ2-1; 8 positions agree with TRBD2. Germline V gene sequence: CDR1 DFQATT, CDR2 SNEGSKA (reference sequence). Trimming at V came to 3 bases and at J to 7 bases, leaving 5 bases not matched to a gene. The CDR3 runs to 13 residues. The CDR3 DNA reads TGCAGTGCTAGGCTCGGGACTAGGAATGAGCAGTTCTTC. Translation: CSARLGTRNEQFF.